The 15 T cell receptor beta chains reported below all come from one sample, sequenced in a study of T cells in Graves' hyperthyroidism and ophthalmopathy. The investigators amplified TCR beta CDR3 regions from RNA transcripts. The HTBI primer set served for first-round RT-PCR of the TCR CDR3. TCRdb re-derived calls from the multiplex PCR reads in MiXCR, one entry per CDR3 protein. The repertoire has some 500,000 distinct CDR3 sequences, approximately 16% of them found once; the top ten carry about 31%. The material sequenced was blood. All receptors come from a woman under 40 with Graves' ophthalmopathy.

V gene TRBV6-2 or TRBV6-3 combines with J gene TRBJ1-2; D remains unclear. V lost 6 bases and J 0 bases, leaving 17 bases between the germline ends. CDR1 is MNHEY and CDR2 is SVGEGT in the germline V gene. There are 16 residues in the CDR3. This CDR3 reads CASRSPTRRANYGYTF. The CDR3 nucleotides read TGTGCCAGCAGGTCCCCGACACGCCGAGCTAACTATGGCTACACCTTC.

The CDR3 region is CASSRGSGGTEAFF. The DNA for the CDR3 is TGTGCCAGCAGTCGGGGGAGTGGAGGTACTGAAGCTTTCTTT. The chain couples TRBV27 to TRBJ1-1, with a possible D match to TRBD1 (5 bases). Trimming removed 5 bases from V and 5 bases from J, with 15 bases in between. CDR1 and CDR2 from the germline V gene are MNHEY and SMNVEV (reference sequence). This CDR3 region has 14 residues.

This clonotype was seen only a few times. The chain has TRBV5-5 and TRBJ2-3; 7 bases line up with TRBD1. The germline V gene encodes CDR1 SGHKS and CDR2 YYEKEE (reference sequence). V was clipped by 3 bases and J by 8 bases; unmatched bases: 6. The CDR3 contains 13 residues. Here the CDR3 DNA reads TGTGCCAGCAGCTCCTACAGGGACAGTACGCAGTATTTT. Translated: CASSSYRDSTQYF. Based on the CDR3 plus reference TRBV5-5 and TRBJ2-3, the full variable domain is DAGVTQSPTHLIKTRGQQVTLRCSPISGHKSVSWYQQVLGQGPQFIFQYYEKEERGRGNFPDRFSARQFPNYSSELNVNALLLGDSALYLCASSSYRDSTQYFGPGTRLTVL.

The chain has TRBV7-2 and TRBJ1-2; 7 bases align to TRBD1. V lost 5 bases, J lost 4 bases, and 13 bases stayed unmatched. Germline V CDR1 and CDR2: SGHTA, FQGNSA. CDR3 size: 16 residues. This CDR3 reads CASSPERDSSPYGYTF. The CDR3 region has the DNA TGTGCCAGCAGCCCAGAAAGGGACAGCTCCCCCTATGGCTACACCTTC.

The chain joins TRBV20-1 to TRBJ1-2; no clear D gene. Between the trimmed V and J ends, which lost 0 bases and 12 bases, there was a span of 29 bases. The CDR3 contains 17 residues. Germline values: CDR1 DFQATT, CDR2 SNEGSKA (reference sequence). The CDR3 loop reads CSARDSGSLKPTYDHTF. Written as DNA, the CDR3 is TGCAGTGCTAGAGATTCCGGCAGCCTGAAGCCGACCTATGACCACACCTTC.

This clonotype was seen many times. The chain combines TRBV28 with TRBJ2-5; a weak D match, TRBD2 (6 bases). The germline gives CDR1 MDHEN, CDR2 SYDVKM. The V gene lost 6 bases and the J gene lost 5 bases, with 16 bases spanning the gap. The CDR3 runs to 14 residues. CDR3: CASSQGGTRETQYF. As DNA, the CDR3 is TGTGCCAGCAGCCAAGGAGGGACCCGGGAGACCCAGTACTTC.

This clonotype appeared a few times. The chain is built from TRBV20-1 and TRBJ2-2; TRBD2 matches 7 bases. This CDR3 spans 12 amino acids. CDR1 DFQATT and CDR2 SNEGSKA come from the germline V gene (reference sequence). The CDR3 coding sequence is TGCAGCGCAGGGTCGGGAGGCGCTGAGCTGTTTTTT. This translates into CSAGSGGAELFF.

The gene calls are TRBV4-1 and TRBJ1-1; D unresolved. With 6 bases removed from V and 4 bases from J, the gap between germline ends came to 24 bases. The CDR3 loop spans 17 amino acids. Germline CDR1 is MGHRA and CDR2 is YSYEKL. The CDR3 is CASSTPKRRVLVTEAFF. The CDR3 DNA reads as TGCGCCAGCAGTACCCCGAAAAGACGAGTCCTGGTCACTGAAGCTTTCTTT.

This clonotype came up many times. The V and J genes are TRBV7-9 and TRBJ2-5; D remains ambiguous. V was clipped by 5 bases and J by 2 bases, with 12 bases between them. CDR3 length: 14 amino acids. From germline, CDR1 is SEHNR and CDR2 FQNEAQ (reference sequence). As DNA, the CDR3 is TGTGCCAGCAGCGTTTGGTCATCACAAGAGACCCAGTACTTC. It yields the protein CASSVWSSQETQYF.

This clonotype was found a few times. CDR3 sequence: CATSDSGTGTKNIQYF. The CDR3 region has the DNA TGTGCCACCAGTGATTCAGGGACAGGGACGAAAAACATTCAGTACTTC. The V gene is TRBV24-1, the J gene TRBJ2-4; 9 bases are shared with TRBD1. Germline V gives CDR1 KGHDR, CDR2 SFDVKD. The CDR3 has 16 amino acids. J gave up 4 bases and V 2 bases, and 5 bases lay outside the gene matches.

The genes are TRBV11-2 and TRBJ2-3, with a tentative D call TRBD2 (5 bases). The germline gives CDR1 SGHAT, CDR2 FQNNGV. The CDR3 runs to 16 residues. Trimming took 4 bases from V and 5 from J, leaving 19 bases between them. CDR3 sequence (DNA): TGTGCCAGCAGCTCACGAACGGGGAAAGTCAGAGATACGCAGTATTTT. Translation gives CASSSRTGKVRDTQYF. The full variable domain, completed using reference TRBV11-2 and TRBJ2-3, is EAGVAQSPRYKIIEKRQSVAFWCNPISGHATLYWYQQILGQGPKLLIQFQNNGVVDDSQLPKDRFSAERLKGVDSTLKIQPAKLEDSAVYLCASSSRTGKVRDTQYFGPGTRLTVL.

This clonotype was found many times. The chain joins TRBV7-2 to TRBJ2-7; D is possibly TRBD2 (5 bases). V shed 1 base and J shed 3 bases, with 7 bases lying between them. The CDR3 runs 13 residues. Looked up from germline, CDR1 is SGHTA and CDR2 is FQGNSA. CDR3 amino acids: CASSLERVYEQYF. In DNA, the CDR3 is TGTGCCAGCAGCTTAGAGAGGGTCTACGAGCAGTACTTC.

This clonotype was seen repeatedly, ten times or more. This rearrangement joins TRBV2 to TRBJ2-1; D call uncertain. Germline V gene data show CDR1 as SNHLY and CDR2 as FYNNEI. With 3 bases removed from V and 9 bases from J, the gap between germline ends came to 15 bases. There are 14 residues in the CDR3. The CDR3 protein is CASSEGPWVSEQFF. The DNA of the CDR3 is TGTGCCAGCAGTGAGGGCCCCTGGGTGAGTGAGCAGTTCTTC.

This clonotype came up many times. The chain carries TRBV12-3 or TRBV12-4 and TRBJ2-3, with D unresolved. V gave up 4 bases and J gave up 1 base, with 12 bases separating them. This CDR3 region has 15 residues. CDR3 loop: CASSSLLDGTDTQYF. DNA of the CDR3: TGTGCCAGCAGTTCCCTGCTAGACGGCACAGATACGCAGTATTTT.

This clonotype was counted at least ten times. The rearrangement joins TRBV12-3 or TRBV12-4 to TRBJ1-4, with a tentative D call TRBD1 (5 bases). V dropped 0 bases and J dropped 8 bases, with 10 bases sitting between them. The CDR3 is 14 amino acids. CDR3: CASSLAGVEEKLFF. The CDR3 DNA reads as TGTGCCAGCAGTTTAGCGGGGGTTGAAGAAAAACTGTTTTTT.